This is a list of T cell receptor beta chains from one sample in a study of cytomegalovirus exposure and HLA in healthy donors. This table comes from immunoSEQ multiplex PCR, and its TCRdb copy is limited to in-frame clones, with some not included. This table lists more than 95,000 clones. The sample taken for sequencing was PBMCs. Every receptor here comes from a man aged 35-49 years in good health and CMV-seronegative. Both conserved end residues are part of each CDR3. D genes are given only for firm matches.

D,length,J,V,CDR3
TRBD1,12,TRBJ2-7,TRBV28,CASWTGGSEQYF
TRBD1,16,TRBJ2-5,TRBV11-2,CASSRRGATGGETQYF
.,13,TRBJ1-2,TRBV19,CASSHRVFYGYTF
TRBD2,15,TRBJ2-3,TRBV5-1,CASSLSGGNSDTQYF
.,20,TRBJ1-6,TRBV11-2,CASSLEPWLIDSSYNSPLHF
.,16,TRBJ2-7,TRBV27,CASRTLTSGLRDEQYF
TRBD1,13,TRBJ1-5,TRBV30,CAWGTGVNQPQHF
.,19,TRBJ2-3,TRBV13,CASSLGGRVGRGSTDTQYF
TRBD1,15,TRBJ1-6,TRBV6-5,CASSYEQGANSPLHF
.,17,TRBJ2-1,TRBV9,CASSVGDGGGYYNEQFF
.,16,TRBJ2-2,TRBV19,CASRTAGTLNTGELFF
.,11,TRBJ2-7,TRBV27,CASSSSYEQYF
.,15,TRBJ2-7,TRBV9,CASSVVGGAPGEQYF
TRBD2,16,TRBJ2-7,TRBV19,CASSGPGLAVAYEQYF
.,15,TRBJ2-2,TRBV30,CAWSSGGSGTGELFF
.,17,TRBJ2-3,TRBV19,CASSTRRQISSTDTQYF
.,15,TRBJ1-1,TRBV7-7,CASSLRGARNTEAFF
TRBD1,14,TRBJ2-7,TRBV18,CASSPGTGVDEQYF